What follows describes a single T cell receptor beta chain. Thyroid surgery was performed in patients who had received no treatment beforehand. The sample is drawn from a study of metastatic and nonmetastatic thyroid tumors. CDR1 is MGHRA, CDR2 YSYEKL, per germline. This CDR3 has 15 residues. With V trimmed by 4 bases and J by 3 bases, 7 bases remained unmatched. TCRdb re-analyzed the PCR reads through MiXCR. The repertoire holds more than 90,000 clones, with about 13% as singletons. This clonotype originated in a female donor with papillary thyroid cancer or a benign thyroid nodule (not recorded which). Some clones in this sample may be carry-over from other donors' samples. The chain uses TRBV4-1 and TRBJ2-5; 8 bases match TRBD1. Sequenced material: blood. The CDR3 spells CASSRPGTGKETQYF. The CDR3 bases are TGCGCCAGCAGCCGGCCAGGGACAGGAAAAGAGACCCAGTACTTC.